A single T cell receptor beta chain is shown here with its context. At one of its ends the junction is not consistent with the germline gene, which may arise from a read error. Primers for the PCR totalled 60 Vbeta and 13 Jbeta. Sequencing was performed with immunoSEQ multiplex PCR; in TCRdb, only in-frame clones are kept and a portion is missing. The profile shows 200,000 or so clones, over 65% of them singletons. These data belong to a study of cytomegalovirus exposure and HLA in healthy donors. Germline V gives CDR1 SGHRS, CDR2 YFSETQ. The length of the CDR3 is 13 residues. This TCR came from a boy between 2 and 10 years old in good health and CMV-seronegative. The chain uses TRBV5-1 and TRBJ1-2; D is perhaps TRBD1 (5 bases). Sequencing input: PBMCs. The CDR3 region has the DNA TGCGCCACCAGCCCGGAGGGGACTTATGGCTACACCTTC. It specifies CATSPEGTYGYTF.